Below are 10 T cell receptor beta chains sequenced from a single sample in a study of blood T cell repertoires in COVID-19. Some clones are missing from TCRdb's copy, which holds only in-frame ones; the method was immunoSEQ multiplex PCR. Of roughly 100,000 clones listed, roughly four fifths are singletons. The sequencing sample was made of peripheral blood. The receptors come from a woman over 75 with acute or convalescent COVID-19.

The chain carries TRBV11-3 and TRBJ2-7, with 10 bases lining up with TRBD1. Trimming removed 1 base from V and 7 bases from J; junction bases left unmatched: 4. The CDR3 is 14 amino acids. Germline loops: CDR1 SGHNT, CDR2 YENEEA. The CDR3 coding sequence is TGTGCCAGCAGCTTAGGACAGGGGGCGAGAGAGCAGTACGTC. This gives the protein CASSLGQGAREQYV.

The chain employs TRBV18 and TRBJ2-3; unclear D gene. Per the germline V gene, CDR1 is KGHSH and CDR2 is LQKENI. The CDR3 has 13 amino acids. V was shortened by 3 bases and J by 5 bases, with 9 bases between the two germline ends. CDR3: CASSPVAGDTQYF. The CDR3 DNA sequence: TGTGCCAGCTCACCGGTAGCTGGAGATACGCAGTATTTT.

The chain uses TRBV7-9 and TRBJ1-1; 9 nucleotides agree with TRBD1. With V trimmed by 2 bases and J by 8 bases, 6 bases remained unmatched. Germline assignment: CDR1 SEHNR and CDR2 FQNEAQ (reference sequence). The CDR3 runs to 14 residues. As DNA, the CDR3 is TGTGCCAGCAGCTTAATGACAGGGGGAGGGGAAGCTTTCTTT. Translation: CASSLMTGGGEAFF.

The gene calls are TRBV9 and TRBJ2-6; 12 bases map to TRBD1. The trim removed 2 bases at V and 2 bases at J, leaving 2 bases unmatched. The CDR3 is made up of 17 amino acids. Germline CDR1 is SGDLS and CDR2 is YYNGEE. CDR3 nucleotide sequence: TGTGCCAGCAGCGTCGGGACAGGGGGCGCTGGGGCCAACGTCCTGACTTTC. Protein: CASSVGTGGAGANVLTF.

In DNA, the CDR3 is TGTGCCAGCAGCGTATGGGACGGAGGGACTAATGAAAAACTGTTTTTT. It codes for CASSVWDGGTNEKLFF. The V gene is TRBV9, the J gene TRBJ1-4, with D possibly matching TRBD1 (5 bases). Germline-derived CDR1 and CDR2 are SGDLS and YYNGEE. V was shortened by 1 base and J by 2 bases, with 12 bases between the two germline ends. CDR3 length: 16 amino acids.

The rearrangement uses TRBV2 and TRBJ1-6; D ambiguous. CDR3 length: 13 residues. V dropped 2 bases and J dropped 6 bases, with 5 bases sitting between them. Germline values: CDR1 SNHLY, CDR2 FYNNEI. The CDR3 coding sequence is TGTGCCAGCAGTGAATCGGTTAATTCACCCCTCCACTTT. It translates to CASSESVNSPLHF.

The chain links TRBV28 to TRBJ1-4; D possibly corresponds to TRBD1 (6 bases). The CDR3 sequence is 15 residues long. The ends were cut back, 6 bases at V and 0 bases at J, with 11 bases in the middle. Germline V gene sequence: CDR1 MDHEN, CDR2 SYDVKM. The CDR3 protein is CASSQRTATNEKLFF. The CDR3 DNA reads TGTGCCAGCAGCCAGCGGACAGCAACTAATGAAAAACTGTTTTTT. The full variable domain, in which reference TRBV28 and TRBJ1-4 provide the parts outside the CDR3, is DVKVTQSSRYLVKRTGEKVFLECVQDMDHENMFWYRQDPGLGLRLIYFSYDVKMKEKGDIPEGYSVSREKKERFSLILESASTNQTSMYLCASSQRTATNEKLFFGSGTQLSVL.

Only a few counts were recorded for this clone. This rearrangement joins TRBV19 to TRBJ2-1; 8 nucleotides line up with TRBD2. The CDR3 runs 14 residues. Germline V gene sequence: CDR1 LNHDA, CDR2 SQIVND (reference sequence). V gave up 8 bases and J gave up 3 bases; unmatched junction bases: 6. CDR3 protein: CASATSGLYNEQFF. The CDR3 DNA reads as TGTGCCAGTGCAACTAGCGGCCTCTACAATGAGCAGTTCTTC.

The chain employs TRBV10-3 and TRBJ1-4, with 7 bases that match TRBD1. The germline V gene has CDR1 ENHRY and CDR2 SYGVKD. CDR3 length: 15 residues. The V gene end was trimmed by 4 bases and the J gene end by 1 base; junction bases not matched to a gene: 3. The CDR3 nucleotides read TGTGCCATCAGTGGCTACAGGGGAACTAATGAAAAACTGTTTTTT. This encodes CAISGYRGTNEKLFF.

This clone was counted a few times. V gene TRBV18 combines with J gene TRBJ1-1; D is unclear. Trimming shortened V by 5 bases and J by 0 bases, and 13 bases separated the two germline ends. Germline values: CDR1 KGHSH, CDR2 LQKENI. CDR3 length: 15 residues. CDR3 residues: CASSTRDQVNTEAFF. The CDR3 DNA is TGTGCCAGCTCAACGCGGGATCAGGTGAACACTGAAGCTTTCTTT.